Here is one T cell receptor beta chain with its context. The antigen remains undetermined. This entry is derived from a study of type 1 regulatory T cells. Overall study context: T-allo10 is an in vitro-generated, Tr1-enriched CD4 T cell product specific for alloantigen.

In TCRdb, the reads were re-called with MiXCR into one record per CDR3 protein. This sample yields tens of thousands of distinct CDR3 sequences, of which just under 75% are seen a single time; less than 15% belongs to the top ten. There are 14 residues in the CDR3. The germline V gene encodes CDR1 LGHDT and CDR2 YNNKEL (reference sequence). V was clipped by 2 bases and J by 3 bases, with 10 bases between them. Graft donor-derived T-allo10 cells were described as host-alloantigen-specific, anergic, and alloantigen-specifically suppressive. The rearrangement joins TRBV3-1 to TRBJ1-1, with TRBD1 as a possible D gene (5 bases). Sequenced input: cultured T cells, either the whole culture or a sorted T cell fraction (not recorded which). Indicated subset: Tr1-enriched cell product generated in vitro against host alloantigens. This receptor was obtained from a human donor in good health. CDR3 sequence (DNA): TGTGCCAGCAGCCAATGGGGGAAGGACACTGAAGCTTTCTTT. Encoded protein: CASSQWGKDTEAFF. The entire variable domain, with the rest obtained from reference TRBV3-1 and TRBJ1-1, is as follows: DTAVSQTPKYLVTQMGNDKSIKCEQNLGHDTMYWYKQDSKKFLKIMFSYNNKELIINETVPNRFSPKSPDKAHLNLHINSLELGDSAVYFCASSQWGKDTEAFFGQGTRLTVV.